These T cell receptor beta chains were read from a single sample in a study of shared clonotypes between healthy human individuals. Repertoires were generated with immunoSEQ multiplex PCR, while TCRdb's copy carries only in-frame clones and drops some. The sample lists approximately 2,300,000 clones; under 95% were seen once. What was sequenced was naive CD4+ T cells from PBMCs. Source of these receptors: a man aged 18 to 29 in good health. Some clones in this sample may be carry-over from other donors' samples. The CDR3 runs from the conserved cysteine through the conserved F or W. Fields, in order: J gene, D gene, clone size, V gene, CDR3 protein. A D gene is named only where the DNA matches it firmly. Where a row states a size, it is once, few, many or the class of an expanded clone; other rows omit it.

>TRBJ2-3|TRBD1|.|TRBV7-6
CASSLRGLGTGGTDTQYF
>TRBJ1-5|.|.|TRBV11-2
CASSLESSNQPQHF
>TRBJ1-1|TRBD1|.|TRBV2
CASTTQGPGTEAFF
>TRBJ2-5|TRBD2|.|TRBV7-8
CASSLGLAGEETQYF
>TRBJ1-2|.|.|TRBV30
CAWSLGRSYGYTF
>TRBJ2-7|.|.|TRBV15
CATSSDPTWEAEQYF
>TRBJ1-5|TRBD1|.|TRBV28
CASSSLRGQGANQPQHF
>TRBJ2-7|TRBD2|.|TRBV5-1
CASSLVLAGSYEQYF
>TRBJ1-1|.|.|TRBV11-2
CASSFQGQGTEAFF
>TRBJ2-5|.|.|TRBV7-2
CASSLDKGNSGRYGGQYF
>TRBJ2-7|.|.|TRBV2
CASSDRGEDEQYF
>TRBJ1-5|TRBD1|.|TRBV4-3
CASSQERGLYQPQHF
>TRBJ1-1|.|few|TRBV7-8
CASSPQGVGTEAFF